Listed below are T cell receptor beta chains from one sample, sequenced in a study of blood T cell repertoires in COVID-19. Sequencing was performed with immunoSEQ multiplex PCR; in TCRdb, only in-frame clones are kept and a portion is missing. The top ten clones hold less than 15% of a sample with tens of thousands of clones, more than 80% of them seen once. Material for sequencing was peripheral blood. Receptors were obtained from a human donor in a cohort sampled during active COVID-19. Both conserved end residues are part of each CDR3. The size field is filled for only some rows; it gives once, few, many or a size class.

clone_size,v_call,cdr3_aa
.,TRBV19,CASMLSIRDSEAFF
.,TRBV7-8,CASSPRQGVFLNSGNTIYF
.,TRBV6-5,CASRGLLGSQPQHF
.,TRBV7-9,CASSLIGLGQVDTDTQYF
.,TRBV4-1,CASSLSVFLADSYNEQFF
once,TRBV28,CASSFGSNYGYTF
.,TRBV28,CASSPPHPGRTGELFF
few,TRBV11-2,CASSLDSSYEQYF
.,TRBV9,CASSVQGQETQYF
.,TRBV2,CASRVDRYYEQYF
once,TRBV12-3/TRBV12-4,CASSSQGSYGYTF
.,TRBV30,CAWKREGVSGNTIYF
.,TRBV6-5,CASRPPGQGPQPQHF
.,TRBV6-5,CASRTGQGNSYEQYF
.,TRBV2,CAGGGGHTDTQYF
.,TRBV27,CASSLEAGWGYTF
few,TRBV2,CASSVGSGVGEQYF
.,TRBV6-5,CASSATGGTYEQYF
.,TRBV19,CASMSRQGSNQPQHF
.,TRBV5-1,CASSLAAQGALDEQYF
.,TRBV14,CASSRDRAAAYYGYTF
.,TRBV2,CASTRGQGLYQPQHF
.,TRBV7-8,CASSLEASGGGQPQHF
.,TRBV5-6,CASSLRQGQNTEAFF
.,TRBV12-5,CASGYGQYQETQYF
.,TRBV6-4,CASSDSEKRELFSTDTQYF
.,TRBV11-2,CASSLDRYSGNTIYF
few,TRBV9,CASSVGVKWAEAFF
.,TRBV5-1,CASSLRGHEQYF
.,TRBV2,CASSGDRPREKLFF
.,TRBV28,CASRPGGFNYGYTF
.,TRBV9,CASSVEGTGTDTQYF
.,TRBV5-4,CASSLVAGKRGLAKNIQYF
.,TRBV6-6,CASSSTGVGSSEAFF
.,TRBV6-1,CASSDGTGGTYEQYF
.,TRBV30,CAGSPLSSGNTIYF
.,TRBV28,CASIRAGISYEQYF
.,TRBV15,CATRGVTDTQYF
.,TRBV7-3,CASSLGTGYNEQFF
.,TRBV4-2,CASSQEYGQSSYEQYF
once,TRBV5-1,CASSPGLKAPTFYEQYF
.,TRBV7-9,CASSLDRGHGYTF
.,TRBV5-4,CASRPDISGNTIYF
.,TRBV5-6,CASSRGQGRFFADTQYF
.,TRBV19,CASSMQGGSGNTIYF
once,TRBV5-1,CASSSRLGGSADTQYF
.,TRBV6-5,CASSSQPGHGTDTQYF
.,TRBV5-1,CASSLVSKRGSYNEQFF